This TCR beta chain was observed in a study of somatic mutations in cytotoxic T cells in rheumatoid arthritis. This clone was observed a few times. The V gene lost 6 bases and the J gene lost 6 bases, with 5 bases spanning the gap. Per the germline V gene, CDR1 is MNHEY and CDR2 is SMNVEV (reference sequence). CDR3 length: 11 amino acids. Data came from immunoSEQ multiplex PCR; TCRdb stores just in-frame clones and leaves some out. The sample yields about 7,300 clones, 70% to 80% seen once. The clonotype comes from an adult with rheumatoid arthritis. The chain recombines TRBV27 with TRBJ2-2; the D is unclear. Material: CD8+ T cells sorted from blood. Written as DNA, the CDR3 is TGTGCCAGCAGCTACTCCGGGGAGCTGTTTTTT. This gives the protein CASSYSGELFF.